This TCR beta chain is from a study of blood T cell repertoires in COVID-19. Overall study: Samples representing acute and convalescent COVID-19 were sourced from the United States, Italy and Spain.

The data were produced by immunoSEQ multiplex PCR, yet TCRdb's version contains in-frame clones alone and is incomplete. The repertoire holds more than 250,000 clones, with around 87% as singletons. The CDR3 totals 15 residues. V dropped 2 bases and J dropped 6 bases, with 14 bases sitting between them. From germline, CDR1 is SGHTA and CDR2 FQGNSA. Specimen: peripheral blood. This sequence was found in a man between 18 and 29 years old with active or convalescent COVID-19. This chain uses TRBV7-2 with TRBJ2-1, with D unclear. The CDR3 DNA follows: TGTGCCAGCAGCTTATCTCGAGGAGAAGGCAATGAGCAGTTCTTC. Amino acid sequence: CASSLSRGEGNEQFF.